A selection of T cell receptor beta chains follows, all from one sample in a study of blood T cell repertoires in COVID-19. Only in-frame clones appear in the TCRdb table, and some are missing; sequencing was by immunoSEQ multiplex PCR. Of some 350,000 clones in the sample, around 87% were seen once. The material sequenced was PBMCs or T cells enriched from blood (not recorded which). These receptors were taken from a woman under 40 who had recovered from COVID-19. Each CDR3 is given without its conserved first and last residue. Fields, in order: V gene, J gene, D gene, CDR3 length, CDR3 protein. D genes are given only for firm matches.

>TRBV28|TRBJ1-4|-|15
ASSSPGEIATNEKLF
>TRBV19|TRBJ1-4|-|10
ASMTAQEKLF
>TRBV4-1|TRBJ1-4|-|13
ASSQFGGTNEKLF
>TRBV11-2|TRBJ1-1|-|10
ASSPLSAEAF
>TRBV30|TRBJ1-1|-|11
AWSARFNTEAF
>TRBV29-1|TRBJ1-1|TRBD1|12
SVEGKTGVTEAF
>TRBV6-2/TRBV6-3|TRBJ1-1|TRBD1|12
ASSYVGTATEAF
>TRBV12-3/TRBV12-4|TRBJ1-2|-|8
ASRSRGYT
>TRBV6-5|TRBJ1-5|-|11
ASRLTVDQPQH
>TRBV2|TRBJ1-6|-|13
ASSEGPEAHSPLH
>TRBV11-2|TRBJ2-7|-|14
ASSLGQVKGRYEQY
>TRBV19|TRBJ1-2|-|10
ASSQGTHGYT
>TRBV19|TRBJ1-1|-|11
ASSLREAATAF
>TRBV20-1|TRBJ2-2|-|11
SASYRSAGELF
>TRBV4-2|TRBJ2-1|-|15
ASSHPPGRTNHNEQF
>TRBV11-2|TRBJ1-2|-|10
ASRQGNYGYT